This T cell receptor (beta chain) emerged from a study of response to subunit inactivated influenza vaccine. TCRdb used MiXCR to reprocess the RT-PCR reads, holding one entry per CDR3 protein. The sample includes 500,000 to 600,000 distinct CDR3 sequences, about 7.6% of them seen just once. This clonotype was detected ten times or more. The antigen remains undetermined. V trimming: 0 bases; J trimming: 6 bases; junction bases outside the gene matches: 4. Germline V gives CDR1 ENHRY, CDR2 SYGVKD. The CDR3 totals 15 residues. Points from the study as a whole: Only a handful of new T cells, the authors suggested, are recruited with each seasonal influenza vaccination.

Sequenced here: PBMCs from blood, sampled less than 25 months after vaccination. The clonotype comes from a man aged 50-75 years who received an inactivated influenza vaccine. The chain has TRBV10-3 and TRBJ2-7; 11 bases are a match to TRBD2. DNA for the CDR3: TGTGCCATCAGTGAGTCTAGCGGGGGGGCGTTCGAGCAGTACTTC. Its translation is CAISESSGGAFEQYF.